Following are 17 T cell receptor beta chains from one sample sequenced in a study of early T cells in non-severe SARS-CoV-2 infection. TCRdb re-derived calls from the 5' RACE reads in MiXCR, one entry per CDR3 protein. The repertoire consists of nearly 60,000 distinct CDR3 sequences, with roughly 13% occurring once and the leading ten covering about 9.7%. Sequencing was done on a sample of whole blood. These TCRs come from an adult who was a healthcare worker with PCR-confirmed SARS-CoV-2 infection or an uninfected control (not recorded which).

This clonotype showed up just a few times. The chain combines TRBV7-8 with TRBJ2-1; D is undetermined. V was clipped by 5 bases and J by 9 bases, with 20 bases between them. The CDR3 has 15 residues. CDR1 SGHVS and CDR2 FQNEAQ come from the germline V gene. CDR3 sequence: CASSTHVGEGAEQFF. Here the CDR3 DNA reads TGTGCCAGCAGCACCCACGTCGGAGAAGGCGCTGAGCAGTTCTTC.

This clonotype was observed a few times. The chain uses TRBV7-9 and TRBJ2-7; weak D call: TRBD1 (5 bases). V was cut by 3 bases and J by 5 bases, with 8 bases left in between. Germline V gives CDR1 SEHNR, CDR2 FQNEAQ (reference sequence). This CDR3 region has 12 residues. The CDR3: CASSFPTDEQYF. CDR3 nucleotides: TGTGCCAGCAGCTTTCCGACAGACGAGCAGTACTTC.

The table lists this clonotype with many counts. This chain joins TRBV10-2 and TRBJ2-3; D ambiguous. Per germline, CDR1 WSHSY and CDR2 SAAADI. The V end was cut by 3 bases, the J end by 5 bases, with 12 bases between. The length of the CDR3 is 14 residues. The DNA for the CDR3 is TGCGCCAGCAGTGATCCCCACCCTGGAGATACGCAGTATTTT. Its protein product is CASSDPHPGDTQYF.

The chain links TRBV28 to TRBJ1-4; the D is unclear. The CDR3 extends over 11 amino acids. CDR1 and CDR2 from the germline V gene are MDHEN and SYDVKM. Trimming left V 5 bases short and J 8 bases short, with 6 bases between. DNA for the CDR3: TGTGCCAGCAGTCGTAGCGAAAAACTGTTTTTT. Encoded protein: CASSRSEKLFF.

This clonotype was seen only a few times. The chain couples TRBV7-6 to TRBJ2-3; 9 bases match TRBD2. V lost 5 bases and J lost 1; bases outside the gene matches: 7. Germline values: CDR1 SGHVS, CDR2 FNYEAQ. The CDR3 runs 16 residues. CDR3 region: CASSRRGGGRTDTQYF. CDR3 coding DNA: TGTGCCAGCAGCCGGCGGGGGGGAGGACGCACAGATACGCAGTATTTT.

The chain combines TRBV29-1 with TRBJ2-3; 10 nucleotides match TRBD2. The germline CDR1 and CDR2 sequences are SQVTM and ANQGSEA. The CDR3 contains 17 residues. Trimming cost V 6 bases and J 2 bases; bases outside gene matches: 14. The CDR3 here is CSVTGTSASRDTDTQYF. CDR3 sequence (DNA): TGCAGCGTAACCGGGACTAGCGCGTCCAGGGACACAGATACGCAGTATTTT.

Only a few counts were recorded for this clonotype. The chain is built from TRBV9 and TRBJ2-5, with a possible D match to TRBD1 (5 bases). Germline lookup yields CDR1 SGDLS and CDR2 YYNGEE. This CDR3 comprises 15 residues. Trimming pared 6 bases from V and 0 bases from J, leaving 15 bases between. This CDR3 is CASTQDTMYQETQYF. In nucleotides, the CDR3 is TGTGCCAGCACCCAGGACACCATGTACCAAGAGACCCAGTACTTC. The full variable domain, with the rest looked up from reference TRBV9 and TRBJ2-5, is DSGVTQTPKHLITATGQRVTLRCSPRSGDLSVYWYQQSLDQGLQFLIQYYNGEERAKGNILERFSAQQFPDLHSELNLSSLELGDSALYFCASTQDTMYQETQYFGPGTRLLVL.

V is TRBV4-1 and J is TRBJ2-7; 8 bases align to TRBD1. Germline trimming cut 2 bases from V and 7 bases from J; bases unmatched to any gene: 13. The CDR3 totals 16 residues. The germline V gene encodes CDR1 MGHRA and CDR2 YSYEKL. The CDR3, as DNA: TGCGCCAGCAGCCAACCCACCAGGGGGCCACCGGGAGAGCAGTACTTC. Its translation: CASSQPTRGPPGEQYF.

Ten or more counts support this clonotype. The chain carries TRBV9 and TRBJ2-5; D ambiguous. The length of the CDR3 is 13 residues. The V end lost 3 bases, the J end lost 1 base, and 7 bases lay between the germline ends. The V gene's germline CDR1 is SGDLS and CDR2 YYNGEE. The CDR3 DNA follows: TGTGCCAGCAGCGCCACCCCCCAAGAGACCCAGTACTTC. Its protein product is CASSATPQETQYF.

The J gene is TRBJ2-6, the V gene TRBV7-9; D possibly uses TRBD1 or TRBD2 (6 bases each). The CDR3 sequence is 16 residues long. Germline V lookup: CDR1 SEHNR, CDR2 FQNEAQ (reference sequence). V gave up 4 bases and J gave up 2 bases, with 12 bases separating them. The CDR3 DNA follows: TGTGCCAGCAGCTCACTGGGGGGCCCTGGGGCCAACGTCCTGACTTTC. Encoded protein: CASSSLGGPGANVLTF.

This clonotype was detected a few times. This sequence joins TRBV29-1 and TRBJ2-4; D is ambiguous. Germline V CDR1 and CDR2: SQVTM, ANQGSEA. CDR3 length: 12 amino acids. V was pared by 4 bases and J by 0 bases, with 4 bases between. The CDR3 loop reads CSVVLAKNIQYF. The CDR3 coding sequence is TGCAGCGTTGTCTTAGCCAAAAACATTCAGTACTTC.

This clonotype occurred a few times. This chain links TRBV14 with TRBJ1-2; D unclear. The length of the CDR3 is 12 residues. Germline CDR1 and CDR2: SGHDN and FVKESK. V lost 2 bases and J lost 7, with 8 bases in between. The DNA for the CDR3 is TGTGCCAGCAGCCAATCCGTCTTTGGCTACACCTTC. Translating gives CASSQSVFGYTF.

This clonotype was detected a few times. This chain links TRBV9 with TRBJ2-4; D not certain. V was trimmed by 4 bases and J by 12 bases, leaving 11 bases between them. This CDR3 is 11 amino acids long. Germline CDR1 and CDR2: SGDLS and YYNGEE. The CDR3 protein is CASSPPITQYF. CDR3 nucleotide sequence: TGTGCCAGCAGCCCCCCTATTACTCAGTACTTC.

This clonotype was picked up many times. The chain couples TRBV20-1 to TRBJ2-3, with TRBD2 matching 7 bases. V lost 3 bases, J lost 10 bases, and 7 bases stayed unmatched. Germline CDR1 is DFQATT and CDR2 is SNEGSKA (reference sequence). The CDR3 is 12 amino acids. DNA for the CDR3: TGCAGTGCTAGGTTGGGCGGGAGTCCGCAGTATTTT. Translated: CSARLGGSPQYF.

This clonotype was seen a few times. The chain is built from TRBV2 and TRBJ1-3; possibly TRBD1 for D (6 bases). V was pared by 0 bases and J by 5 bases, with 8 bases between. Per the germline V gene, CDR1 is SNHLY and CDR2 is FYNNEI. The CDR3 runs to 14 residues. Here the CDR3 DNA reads TGTGCCAGCAGTGAAGCTGGGGGCAGAAACACCATATATTTT. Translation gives CASSEAGGRNTIYF. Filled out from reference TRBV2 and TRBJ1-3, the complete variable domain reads EPEVTQTPSHQVTQMGQEVILRCVPISNHLYFYWYRQILGQKVEFLVSFYNNEISEKSEIFDDQFSVERPDGSNFTLKIRSTKLEDSAMYFCASSEAGGRNTIYFGEGSWLTVV.

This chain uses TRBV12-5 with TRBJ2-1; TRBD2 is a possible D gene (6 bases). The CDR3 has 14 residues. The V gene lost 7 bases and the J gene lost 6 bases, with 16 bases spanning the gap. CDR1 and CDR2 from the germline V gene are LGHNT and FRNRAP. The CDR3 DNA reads TGTGCTAGTGCCCCTCCGGGACTGGGCAATGAGCAGTTCTTC. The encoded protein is CASAPPGLGNEQFF.

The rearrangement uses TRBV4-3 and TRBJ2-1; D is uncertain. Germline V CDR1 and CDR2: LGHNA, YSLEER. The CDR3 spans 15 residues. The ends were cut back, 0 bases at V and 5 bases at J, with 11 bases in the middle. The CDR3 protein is CASSQDGYGNNEQFF. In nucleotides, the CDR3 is TGCGCCAGCAGCCAAGATGGGTACGGAAACAATGAGCAGTTCTTC.